This TCR beta chain derives from a study of cytomegalovirus exposure and HLA in healthy donors (dated by TCRdb to the late 2010s). Turning to the overall study: A later analysis indicated that the 95 to 150 validation repertoires were generated on the platform also employed for the 650 to 850 repertoires of the first cohort. The aim of the study was to test whether cataloging public T cell receptors could identify signatures of past pathogen exposure. Along with the roughly 670-subject first cohort, a separate validation cohort of over a hundred different subjects was used. To predict cytomegalovirus infection status, the study brought together high-throughput TCR immunosequencing, statistical association of individual TCRs with disease status, and machine learning.

As for this clone: Its antigen is still unknown. Per-nucleotide qualities are absent, and no much larger clonotype sits a single base away.

Beyond this particular receptor, the publication reports: The study listed 150 to 200 TCR beta chains as associated with cytomegalovirus. The authors suggested that the approach could potentially be extended to other disease states and immunological phenotypes. The validation cohort had no HLA typing available for a later analysis, so co-occurrence within that cohort was assessed over all 120 or so repertoires. In vitro tests confirmed that a few of the cytomegalovirus-associated TCR beta chains recognize cytomegalovirus antigens. In both the original and validation cohorts, the classifier was reported to diagnose cytomegalovirus status with high specificity and sensitivity. Most TCR sequences were seen in very few donors, while some public TCRs were found in many individuals. Subsequent analysis determined that TCRs grouped into clusters in the first cohort also showed a tendency toward co-occurrence across the 120 validation repertoires, and approximately 94% of cluster scores exceeded 0.

The method was the immunoSEQ multiplex PCR assay. The published analysis was carried out like this. A statistical classification framework was developed to diagnose cytomegalovirus status using the catalog of TCR beta chain sequences. TCRdb carries this immuneACCESS record with in-frame sequences only. Its versions omit some clonotypes, under half of them owing to an unresolved V gene in the studies checked, with the rest unexplained. The V and J calls and clone size are taken from that table; D and trimming were inferred from the DNA. This sample has 260,000 or so clones in its table, and about 90% of those were observed once. The ten most abundant clones make up approximately 3% of the sample. Deletion took 3 bases off V and 2 bases off J, with a span of 23 bases between the germline ends. The CDR3 spans 18 residues, from the cysteine through the phenylalanine. The kept DNA is CDR3 alone, 54 bases in frame from the first base. In the germline V gene, CDR1 corresponds to MDHEN and CDR2 to SYDVKM.

The donors belonged to the validation cohort of about 120 subjects, which was separate from the approximately 700-subject first cohort. The V gene is TRBV28 and the J gene is TRBJ2-7; tentative D gene TRBD2, with 6 bases matching. Material: PBMCs. This TCR came from a woman aged 30 to 39 in good health and CMV-seronegative. The CDR3 corresponds to CASSFIMGNRDFPYEQYF. The DNA sequence is given as TGTGCCAGCAGTTTTATTATGGGTAACCGGGACTTTCCCTACGAGCAGTACTTC.